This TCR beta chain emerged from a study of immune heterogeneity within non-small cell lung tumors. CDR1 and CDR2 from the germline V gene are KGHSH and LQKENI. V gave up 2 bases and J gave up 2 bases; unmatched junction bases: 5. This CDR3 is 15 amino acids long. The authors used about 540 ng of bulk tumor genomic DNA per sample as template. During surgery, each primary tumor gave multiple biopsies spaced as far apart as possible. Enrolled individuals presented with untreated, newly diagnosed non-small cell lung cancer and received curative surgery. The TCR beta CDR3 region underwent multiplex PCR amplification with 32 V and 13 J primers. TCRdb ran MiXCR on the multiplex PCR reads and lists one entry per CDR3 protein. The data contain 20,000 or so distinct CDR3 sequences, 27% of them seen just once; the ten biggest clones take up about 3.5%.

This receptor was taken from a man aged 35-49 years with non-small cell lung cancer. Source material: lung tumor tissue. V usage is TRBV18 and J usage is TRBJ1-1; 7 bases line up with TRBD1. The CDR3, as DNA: TGTGCCAGCTCACCATTCGGGACAGTCAACACTGAAGCTTTCTTT. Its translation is CASSPFGTVNTEAFF.